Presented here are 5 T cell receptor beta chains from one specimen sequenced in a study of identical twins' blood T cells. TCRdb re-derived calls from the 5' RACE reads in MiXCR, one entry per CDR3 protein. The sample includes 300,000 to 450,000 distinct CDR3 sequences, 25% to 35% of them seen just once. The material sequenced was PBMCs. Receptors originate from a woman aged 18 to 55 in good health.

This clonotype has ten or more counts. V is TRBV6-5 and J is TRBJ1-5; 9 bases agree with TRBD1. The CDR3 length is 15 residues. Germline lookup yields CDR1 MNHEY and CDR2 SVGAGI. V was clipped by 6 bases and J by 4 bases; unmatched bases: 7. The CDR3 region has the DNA TGTGCCAGCAGAGTAGGGACAGGGTTTAATCAGCCCCAGCATTTT. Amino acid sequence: CASRVGTGFNQPQHF.

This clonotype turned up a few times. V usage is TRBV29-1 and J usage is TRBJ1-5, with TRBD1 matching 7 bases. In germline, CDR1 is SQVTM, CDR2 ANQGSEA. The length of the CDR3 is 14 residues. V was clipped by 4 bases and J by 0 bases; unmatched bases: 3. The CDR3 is CSVAGQTSNQPQHF. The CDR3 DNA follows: TGCAGCGTTGCGGGACAGACTAGCAATCAGCCCCAGCATTTT.

CDR3 region: CASRNRAASTEAFF. The DNA of the CDR3 is TGTGCCAGTAGGAACAGGGCCGCTAGCACTGAAGCTTTCTTT. The chain employs TRBV19 and TRBJ1-1; D possibly corresponds to TRBD1 (6 bases). The CDR3 runs to 14 residues. Germline assignment: CDR1 LNHDA and CDR2 SQIVND (reference sequence). V dropped 6 bases and J dropped 4 bases, with 15 bases sitting between them.

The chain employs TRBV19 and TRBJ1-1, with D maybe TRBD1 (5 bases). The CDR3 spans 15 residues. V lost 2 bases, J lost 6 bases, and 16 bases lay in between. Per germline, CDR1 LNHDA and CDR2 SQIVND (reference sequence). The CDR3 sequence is CASSIKEGIIAEAFF. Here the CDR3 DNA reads TGTGCCAGTAGTATAAAAGAGGGGATTATCGCTGAAGCTTTCTTT.

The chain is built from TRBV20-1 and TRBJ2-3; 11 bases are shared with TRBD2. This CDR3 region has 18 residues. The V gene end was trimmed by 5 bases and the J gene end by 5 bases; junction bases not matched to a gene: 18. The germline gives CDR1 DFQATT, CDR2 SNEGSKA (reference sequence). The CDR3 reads CSAGGLAEFYPRGDTQYF. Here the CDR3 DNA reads TGCAGTGCTGGGGGACTAGCGGAGTTCTATCCTAGGGGAGATACGCAGTATTTT.